The 18 T cell receptor beta chains presented below share a single source sample, sequenced in a study of cytomegalovirus exposure and HLA in healthy donors. Vbeta (60) and Jbeta (13) primers were used in the PCR. The protocol was immunoSEQ multiplex PCR, while the TCRdb copy is restricted to in-frame clones and leaves out a portion. The data contain roughly 75,000 clones, 70% to 85% of them singletons. The source material was PBMCs. The source is a man between 65 and 79 years old in good health and CMV-seropositive.

The CDR3 region is CASRGLVATNEKLFF. The CDR3 coding sequence is TGCGCCAGCAGGGGACTCGTTGCAACTAATGAAAAACTGTTTTTT. J is TRBJ1-4 and V is TRBV4-3, with D tentatively TRBD1 (5 bases). The length of the CDR3 is 15 residues. Germline V gene sequence: CDR1 LGHNA, CDR2 YSLEER. Trimming pared 6 bases from V and 0 bases from J, leaving 11 bases between.

The chain employs TRBV5-1 and TRBJ2-5; tentative D call: TRBD1 (5 bases). The CDR3 extends over 16 amino acids. In germline, CDR1 is SGHRS, CDR2 YFSETQ. The V end was cut by 0 bases, the J end by 4 bases, with 16 bases between. CDR3 sequence: CASSLEGDRVRETQYF. For the CDR3, the DNA is TGCGCCAGCAGCTTGGAGGGTGACAGAGTCAGAGAGACCCAGTACTTC.

This chain joins TRBV6-5 and TRBJ2-7, with 10 bases identical to TRBD1. V lost 0 bases, J lost 1 base, and 3 bases stayed unmatched. Germline CDR1 MNHEY, CDR2 SVGAGI. The CDR3 is made up of 16 amino acids. In nucleotides, the CDR3 is TGTGCCAGCAGTTACTCGGGACAGGGGAATTCCTACGAGCAGTACTTC. This codes for CASSYSGQGNSYEQYF.

The chain recombines TRBV7-6 with TRBJ2-7, with 12 bases aligning to TRBD1. CDR1 SGHVS and CDR2 FNYEAQ come from the germline V gene. The trim removed 1 base at V and 0 bases at J, leaving 4 bases unmatched. The CDR3 sequence is 17 residues long. CDR3: CASSLVGTGGFSYEQYF. CDR3 DNA sequence: TGTGCCAGCAGCTTAGTGGGGACAGGGGGCTTCTCCTACGAGCAGTACTTC.

The genes are TRBV7-9 and TRBJ1-2; TRBD1 matches at 9 bases. CDR1 and CDR2 from the germline V gene are SEHNR and FQNEAQ (reference sequence). There are 16 residues in the CDR3. V shed 3 bases and J 6 bases; nucleotides not matched to a gene: 11. CDR3 nucleotides: TGTGCCAGCAGCTTGGGACAGGGTAACGGAATGAATGGCTACACCTTC. Protein product: CASSLGQGNGMNGYTF.

V usage is TRBV29-1 and J usage is TRBJ2-1, with 10 bases that match TRBD2. This CDR3 is built from 14 residues. After removal of 5 bases from V and 4 bases from J, the junction contained 5 bases not matched to a gene. Germline assignment: CDR1 SQVTM and CDR2 ANQGSEA. This CDR3 is CSVTLAGVYNEQFF. In DNA, the CDR3 is TGCAGCGTTACGCTAGCGGGAGTATACAATGAGCAGTTCTTC.

This clone was seen a single time. This chain joins TRBV7-9 and TRBJ2-7, with 7 bases lining up with TRBD2. V trimming: 3 bases; J trimming: 2 bases; junction bases outside the gene matches: 4. This CDR3 has 14 residues. Per the germline V gene, CDR1 is SEHNR and CDR2 is FQNEAQ (reference sequence). As DNA, the CDR3 is TGTGCCAGCAGCTTGGGAGCGGGACCCTACGAGCAGTACTTC. Its translation is CASSLGAGPYEQYF.

The chain joins TRBV11-2 to TRBJ1-4; 9 nucleotides line up with TRBD1. V shed 0 bases, J shed 11 bases, and the junction held 7 bases outside the gene matches. In germline, CDR1 is SGHAT, CDR2 FQNNGV. CDR3 length: 15 amino acids. CDR3 DNA sequence: TGTGCCAGCAGCTTAGATCTCGGGACAGGGCTGAAACTGTTTTTT. Encoded protein: CASSLDLGTGLKLFF.

The rearrangement uses TRBV28 and TRBJ2-7, with TRBD1 as a possible D gene (5 bases). The V end was cut by 6 bases, the J end by 4 bases, with 16 bases between. This CDR3 is 14 amino acids long. The germline CDR1 and CDR2 sequences are MDHEN and SYDVKM. CDR3 DNA: TGTGCCAGCAGCTTTGACAGCCGGGCTTACGAGCAGTACTTC. Its protein is CASSFDSRAYEQYF.

The chain uses TRBV5-1 and TRBJ2-7; 14 bases fit TRBD2. The CDR3 covers 14 residues. The junction had 4 bases not matched to a gene; V was cut back by 4 bases and J by 7 bases. Germline V gene lookup returns CDR1 SGHRS and CDR2 YFSETQ. The CDR3 loop reads CASSPGLAGAEQYF. The CDR3 DNA reads TGCGCCAGCAGCCCGGGACTAGCGGGAGCTGAGCAGTACTTC.

This chain connects TRBV19 to TRBJ2-2; TRBD2 agrees at 7 bases. V was pared by 7 bases and J by 1 base, with 3 bases of the junction left unmatched. The germline V gene encodes CDR1 LNHDA and CDR2 SQIVND (reference sequence). CDR3 length equals 14 residues. CDR3 region: CASNTGGNTGELFF. CDR3 DNA sequence: TGTGCCAGTAACACGGGAGGGAACACCGGGGAGCTGTTTTTT.

This sequence joins TRBV9 and TRBJ1-1; D is perhaps TRBD1 (5 bases). The CDR3 spans 13 residues. V was clipped by 4 bases and J by 7 bases, with 14 bases between them. CDR1 and CDR2 from the germline V gene are SGDLS and YYNGEE. CDR3 sequence: CASSLTGDSEAFF. In DNA form, the CDR3 reads TGTGCCAGCAGCCTGACTGGAGACAGTGAAGCTTTCTTT.

V is TRBV29-1 and J is TRBJ2-1; 8 positions match TRBD1. The trim removed 4 bases at V and 9 bases at J, leaving 11 bases unmatched. This CDR3 has 14 residues. The germline gives CDR1 SQVTM, CDR2 ANQGSEA. DNA of the CDR3: TGCAGCGTTGTTGGCAGGGGGCTCACTCTTGAGCAGTTCTTC. It is translated as CSVVGRGLTLEQFF.

CDR3 bases: TGCGCCAGCAGCCCAGGGGTTCGCACTGAAGCTTTCTTT. Its translation is CASSPGVRTEAFF. The chain carries TRBV5-1 and TRBJ1-1; possibly TRBD1 for D (6 bases). Trimming pared 4 bases from V and 4 bases from J, leaving 11 bases between. This CDR3 comprises 13 residues. CDR1 and CDR2 from the germline V gene are SGHRS and YFSETQ.

V usage is TRBV21-1 and J usage is TRBJ1-1. TRBV21-1 is shown as a pseudogene. The CDR3 sequence is 19 residues long. CDR3 coding DNA: TGTGCCAGCAGCCCGCCCCTGGAGGAGGCTGAGGGTATAAACACTGAAGCTTTCTTT. It is translated as CASSPPLEEAEGINTEAFF.

The V and J genes are TRBV12-5 and TRBJ1-1, with D possibly matching TRBD1 (6 bases). CDR1 is LGHNT and CDR2 is FRNRAP in the germline V gene. V was pared by 2 bases and J by 1 base, with 17 bases between. This CDR3 comprises 17 residues. The chain's CDR3 is CASGLNPWGRKNTEAFF. The CDR3 bases are TGTGCTAGTGGTTTGAACCCTTGGGGGCGGAAGAACACTGAAGCTTTCTTT.

This chain uses TRBV19 with TRBJ1-1, with 9 bases lining up with TRBD1. The germline gives CDR1 LNHDA, CDR2 SQIVND (reference sequence). The CDR3 extends over 14 amino acids. J lost 5 bases, V lost 7 bases, and 8 bases had no gene match. The CDR3 sequence is CASTRDRVRTEAFF. The CDR3 DNA follows: TGTGCCAGTACAAGGGACAGGGTGAGAACTGAAGCTTTCTTT.

This chain uses TRBV20-1 with TRBJ1-2; D might be TRBD1 (6 bases). Germline loops: CDR1 DFQATT, CDR2 SNEGSKA (reference sequence). V was cut by 2 bases and J by 6 bases, with 7 bases left in between. This CDR3 contains 11 residues. CDR3: CSARQGNGYTF. For the CDR3, the DNA is TGCAGTGCTAGACAGGGGAATGGCTACACCTTC.